This T cell receptor (beta chain) was recorded in a study of shared clonotypes between healthy human individuals. Several immunoSEQ plates received, in even portions, the genomic DNA of each subset. Clones were sequenced by immunoSEQ multiplex PCR, and TCRdb holds only the in-frame ones, with some missing. The sample has under 2,000,000 clones, approximately 95% seen once. Whole-study findings and limits: Investigators collected only blood, and repertoires in tissues likely differ. The four-donor shared clonotypes exceeded non-shared clonotypes in generation probability, with non-shared ones scoring lower.

For this clone: The antigen remains unidentified.

CD45RO-negative CD8 cells positively selected for CCR7 made up the naive population, which excluded terminally differentiated effector memory CD45RA+ cells. Each donor was a Caucasian adult residing in Nashville, Tennessee. The CDR3 covers 17 residues. Germline CDR1 and CDR2: SEHNR and FQNEAQ (reference sequence). J was trimmed by 4 bases and V by 1 base; bases with no gene match: 9. The chain joins TRBV7-9 to TRBJ2-1; TRBD2 matches 8 bases. Sequencing was carried out using naive CD8+ T cells sorted from blood. This TCR came from a man aged 18 to 29 in good health. In DNA, the CDR3 is TGTGCCAGCAGCTTAGAGGCTACAGCGGGGGCTTACAATGAGCAGTTCTTC. Protein: CASSLEATAGAYNEQFF.